This paragraph reports one T cell receptor (beta chain). The target antigen is unknown. The data were obtained in a study of T cell repertoires in cytomegalovirus infection. Looking at the study overall: CMV infection and matching HLA type were both indicated by public TCR beta signatures. Study-level points and caveats: The study identified carriers of CMV plus the relevant HLA from cumulative public TCR beta family frequency.

TCRdb re-called the reads through MiXCR, storing one row per CDR3 protein. The sample consists of about 740,000 distinct CDR3 sequences, 35% to 45% of them appearing once. CDR3 length equals 14 residues. J lost 2 bases, V lost 3 bases, and 3 bases had no gene match. The sample taken for sequencing was PBMCs. The origin of this receptor is a human donor in good health (CMV status not recorded). Some clones in this sample may be carry-over from other donors' samples. J is TRBJ2-7 and V is TRBV12-3 or TRBV12-4; 8 positions agree with TRBD2. For the CDR3, the DNA is TGTGCCAGCAGTTTCGGGGGGGATCCCTACGAGCAGTACTTC. Protein: CASSFGGDPYEQYF.